The clone carrying this T cell receptor beta chain came up a few times. Its antigen is undetermined. The CDR3 has 15 amino acids. Germline lookup yields CDR1 MNHEY and CDR2 SVGAGI. The trim removed 0 bases at V and 1 base at J, leaving 2 bases unmatched. The sample comes from a study of CD8 T cells in ankylosing spondylitis. Findings and caveats of the study: Made up of eight highly homologous variants, a TCR beta motif appeared characteristic of ankylosing spondylitis blood. As reported, disease-linked clones showed significant enrichment in matched ankylosing spondylitis synovial fluid.

The TCR beta libraries were generated through quantitative 5'-RACE incorporating molecular barcodes. Each CDR3 protein gets one entry after TCRdb re-called the 5' RACE reads with MiXCR. The repertoire holds fewer than 400,000 distinct CDR3 sequences, with 8% as singletons. The origin of this receptor is a male donor with ankylosing spondylitis. The chain carries TRBV6-5 and TRBJ2-7; 8 bases align to TRBD2. Sequences were obtained from blood, either unsorted or a sorted T cell fraction (not recorded which). The CDR3 is CASSYSASGSYEQYF. The DNA of the CDR3 is TGTGCCAGCAGTTACTCGGCTAGCGGGTCCTACGAGCAGTACTTC.